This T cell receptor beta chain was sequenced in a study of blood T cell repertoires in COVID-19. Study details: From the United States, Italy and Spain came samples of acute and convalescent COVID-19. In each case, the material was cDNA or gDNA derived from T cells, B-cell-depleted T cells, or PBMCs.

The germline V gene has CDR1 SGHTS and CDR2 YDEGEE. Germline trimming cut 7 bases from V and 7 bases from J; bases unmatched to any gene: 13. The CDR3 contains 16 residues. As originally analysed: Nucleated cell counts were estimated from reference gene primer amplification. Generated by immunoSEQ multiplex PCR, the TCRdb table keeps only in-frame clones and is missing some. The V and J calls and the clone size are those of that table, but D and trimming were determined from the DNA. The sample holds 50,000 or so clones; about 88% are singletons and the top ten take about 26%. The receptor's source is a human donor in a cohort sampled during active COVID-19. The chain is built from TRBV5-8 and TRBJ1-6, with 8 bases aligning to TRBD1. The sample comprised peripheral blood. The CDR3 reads CASALGQGAGNSPLHF. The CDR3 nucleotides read TGTGCCAGCGCACTGGGGCAGGGGGCTGGGAATTCACCCCTCCACTTT.